This T cell receptor beta chain stems from a study of cytomegalovirus exposure and HLA in healthy donors. Study observations and caveats: Three CMV-associated chains proved CMV antigen-specific in vitro. Based on reports, TCR beta sequences accurately predicted HLA-A and HLA-B alleles for most subjects.

Germline V lookup: CDR1 MGHRA, CDR2 YSYEKL. CDR3 size: 15 residues. The ends lost 0 bases at V and 7 bases at J; junction bases unmatched: 9. For this clone: Its target is unknown.

Amplification used 60 Vbeta primers and 13 Jbeta primers. The assay was immunoSEQ multiplex PCR, and TCRdb's table has in-frame clones only and misses some. Of under 200,000 clones listed, approximately 67% are singletons. The material sequenced was PBMCs. This clonotype was obtained from a man aged 40-49 years in good health and CMV-seronegative. The chain recombines TRBV4-1 with TRBJ2-7, with 7 nucleotides matching TRBD2. The CDR3 is CASSQEGEGLWEQYF. CDR3 DNA: TGCGCCAGCAGCCAAGAAGGGGAGGGCCTCTGGGAGCAGTACTTC.